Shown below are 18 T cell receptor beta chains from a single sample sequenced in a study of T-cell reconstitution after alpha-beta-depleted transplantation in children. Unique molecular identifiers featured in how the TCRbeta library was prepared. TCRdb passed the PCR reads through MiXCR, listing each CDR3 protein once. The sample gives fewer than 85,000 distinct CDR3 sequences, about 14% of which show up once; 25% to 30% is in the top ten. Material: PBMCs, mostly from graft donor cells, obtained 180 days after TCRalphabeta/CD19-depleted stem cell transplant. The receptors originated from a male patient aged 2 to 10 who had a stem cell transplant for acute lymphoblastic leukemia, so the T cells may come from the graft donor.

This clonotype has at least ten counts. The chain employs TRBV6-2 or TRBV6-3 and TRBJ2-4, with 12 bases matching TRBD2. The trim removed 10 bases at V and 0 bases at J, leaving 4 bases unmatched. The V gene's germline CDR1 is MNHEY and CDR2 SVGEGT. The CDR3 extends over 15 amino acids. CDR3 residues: CATRGLAGAKNIQYF. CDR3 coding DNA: TGTGCCACCCGGGGACTAGCGGGAGCCAAAAACATTCAGTACTTC.

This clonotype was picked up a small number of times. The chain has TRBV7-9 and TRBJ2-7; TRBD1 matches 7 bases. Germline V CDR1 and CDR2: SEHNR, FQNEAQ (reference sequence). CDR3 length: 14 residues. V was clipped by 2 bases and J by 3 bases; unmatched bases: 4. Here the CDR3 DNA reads TGTGCCAGCAGCTTACCGGGACAGAGCTACGAGCAGTACTTC. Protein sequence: CASSLPGQSYEQYF.

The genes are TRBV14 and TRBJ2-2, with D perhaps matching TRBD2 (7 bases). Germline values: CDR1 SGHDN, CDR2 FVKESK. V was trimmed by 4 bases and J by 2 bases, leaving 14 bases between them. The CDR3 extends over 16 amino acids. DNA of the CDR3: TGTGCCAGCAGCCTCGCGGGGGCCACTAACACCGGGGAGCTGTTTTTT. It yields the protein CASSLAGATNTGELFF.

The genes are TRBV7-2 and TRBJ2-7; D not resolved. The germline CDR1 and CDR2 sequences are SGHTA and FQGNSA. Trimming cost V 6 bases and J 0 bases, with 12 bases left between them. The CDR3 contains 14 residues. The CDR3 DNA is TGTGCCAGCAGACATAGCAGGTCCTCCTACGAGCAGTACTTC. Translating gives CASRHSRSSYEQYF.

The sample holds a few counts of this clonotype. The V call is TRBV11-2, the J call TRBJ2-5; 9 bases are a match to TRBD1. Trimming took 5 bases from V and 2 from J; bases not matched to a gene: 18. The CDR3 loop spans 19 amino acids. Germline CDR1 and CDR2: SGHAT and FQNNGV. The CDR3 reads CASSPGTGRGAGPQETQYF. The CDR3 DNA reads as TGTGCCAGCAGCCCCGGGACAGGGAGGGGGGCGGGGCCTCAAGAGACCCAGTACTTC.

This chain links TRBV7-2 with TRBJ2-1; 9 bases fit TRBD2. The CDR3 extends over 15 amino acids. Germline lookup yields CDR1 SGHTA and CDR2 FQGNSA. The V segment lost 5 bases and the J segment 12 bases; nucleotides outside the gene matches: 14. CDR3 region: CASSRSRGGHRGQFF. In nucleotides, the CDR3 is TGTGCCAGCAGCCGGTCGCGGGGGGGCCATAGGGGGCAGTTCTTC.

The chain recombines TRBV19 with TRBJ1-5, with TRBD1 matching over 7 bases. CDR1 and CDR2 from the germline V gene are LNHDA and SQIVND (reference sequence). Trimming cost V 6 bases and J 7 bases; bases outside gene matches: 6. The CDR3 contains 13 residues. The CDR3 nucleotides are TGTGCCAGTAGCAACAGGGGAGGGCAGCCCCAGCATTTT. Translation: CASSNRGGQPQHF.

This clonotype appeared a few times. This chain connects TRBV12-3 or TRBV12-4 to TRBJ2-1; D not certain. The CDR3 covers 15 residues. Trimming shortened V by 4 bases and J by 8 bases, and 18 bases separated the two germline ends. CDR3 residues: CASSSTAITLDEQFF. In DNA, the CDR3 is TGTGCCAGCAGTTCAACCGCTATAACGCTTGATGAGCAGTTCTTC.

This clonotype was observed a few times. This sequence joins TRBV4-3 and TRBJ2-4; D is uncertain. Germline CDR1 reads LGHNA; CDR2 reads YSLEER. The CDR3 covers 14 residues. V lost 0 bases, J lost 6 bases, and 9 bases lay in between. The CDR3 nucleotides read TGCGCCAGCAGCCAAGATTTCGCGAGAAACATTCAGTACTTC. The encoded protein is CASSQDFARNIQYF.

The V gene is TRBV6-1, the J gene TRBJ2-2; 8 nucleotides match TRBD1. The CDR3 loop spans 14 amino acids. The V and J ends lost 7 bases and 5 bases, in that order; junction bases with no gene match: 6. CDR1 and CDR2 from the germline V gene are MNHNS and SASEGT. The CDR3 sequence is CASNRDRRTGELFF. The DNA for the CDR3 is TGTGCCAGCAACCGGGACAGGAGAACCGGGGAGCTGTTTTTT.

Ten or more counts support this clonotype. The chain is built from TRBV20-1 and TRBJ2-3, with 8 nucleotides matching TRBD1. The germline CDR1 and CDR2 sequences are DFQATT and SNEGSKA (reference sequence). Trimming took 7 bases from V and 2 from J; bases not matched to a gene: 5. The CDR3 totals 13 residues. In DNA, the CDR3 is TGCAGTGGGACAGGGCGTCTCACAGATACGCAGTATTTT. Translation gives CSGTGRLTDTQYF.

CDR3 loop: CASSLYRSSYNEQFF. The CDR3 coding sequence is TGTGCCAGCAGTTTATACCGGAGCTCCTACAATGAGCAGTTCTTC. V gene TRBV27 combines with J gene TRBJ2-1; D gene unclear. This CDR3 is 15 amino acids long. CDR1 MNHEY and CDR2 SMNVEV come from the germline V gene (reference sequence). Trimming left V 1 base short and J 0 bases short, with 7 bases between.

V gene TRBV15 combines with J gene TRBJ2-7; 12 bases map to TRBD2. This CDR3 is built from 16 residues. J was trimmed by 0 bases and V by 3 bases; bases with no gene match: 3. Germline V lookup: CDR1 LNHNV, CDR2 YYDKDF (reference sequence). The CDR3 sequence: CATSRTSGSSSYEQYF. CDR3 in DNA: TGTGCCACCAGCAGGACTAGCGGGAGTAGCTCCTACGAGCAGTACTTC.

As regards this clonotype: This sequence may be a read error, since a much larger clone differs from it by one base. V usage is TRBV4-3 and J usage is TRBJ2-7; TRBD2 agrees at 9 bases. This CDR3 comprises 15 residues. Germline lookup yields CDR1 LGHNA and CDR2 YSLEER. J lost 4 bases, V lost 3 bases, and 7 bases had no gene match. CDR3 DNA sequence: TGCGCCAGCAGCCACGGGAGGACTAGCGTATACGAGCAGTACTTC. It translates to CASSHGRTSVYEQYF.

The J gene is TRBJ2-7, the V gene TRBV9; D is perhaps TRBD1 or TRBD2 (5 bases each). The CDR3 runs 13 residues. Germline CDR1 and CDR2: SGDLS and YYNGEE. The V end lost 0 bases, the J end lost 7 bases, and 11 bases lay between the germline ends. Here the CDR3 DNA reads TGTGCCAGCAGCGTAGGGGGGTCGGGGGAGCAGTACTTC. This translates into CASSVGGSGEQYF.

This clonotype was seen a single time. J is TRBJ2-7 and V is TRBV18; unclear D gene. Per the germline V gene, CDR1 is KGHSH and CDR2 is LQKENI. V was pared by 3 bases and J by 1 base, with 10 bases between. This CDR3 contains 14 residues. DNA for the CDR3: TGTGCCAGCTCACCTCAAATGAAGTCCTACGAGCAGTACTTC. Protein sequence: CASSPQMKSYEQYF.

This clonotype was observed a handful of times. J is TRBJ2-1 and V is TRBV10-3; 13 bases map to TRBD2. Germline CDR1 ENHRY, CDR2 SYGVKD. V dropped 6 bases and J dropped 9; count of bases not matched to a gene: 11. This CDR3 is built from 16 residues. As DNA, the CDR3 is TGTGCCATCAGCTTACTAGCGGGGGGGCCCCTGGGTGAGCAGTTCTTC. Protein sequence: CAISLLAGGPLGEQFF.

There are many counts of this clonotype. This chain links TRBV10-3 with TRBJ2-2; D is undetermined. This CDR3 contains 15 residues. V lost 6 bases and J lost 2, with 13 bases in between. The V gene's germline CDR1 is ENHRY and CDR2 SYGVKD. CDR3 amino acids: CAISQTEINTGELFF. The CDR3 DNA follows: TGTGCCATCAGCCAAACGGAAATTAACACCGGGGAGCTGTTTTTT.